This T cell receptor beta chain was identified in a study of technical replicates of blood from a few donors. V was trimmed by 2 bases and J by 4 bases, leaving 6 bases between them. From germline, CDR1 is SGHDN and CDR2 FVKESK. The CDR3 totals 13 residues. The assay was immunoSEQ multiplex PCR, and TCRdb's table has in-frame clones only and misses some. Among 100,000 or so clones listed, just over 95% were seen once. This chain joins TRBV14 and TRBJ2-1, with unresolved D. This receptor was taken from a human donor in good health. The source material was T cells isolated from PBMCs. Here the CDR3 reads CASSQISYNEQFF. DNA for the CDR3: TGTGCCAGCAGCCAAATCTCTTACAATGAGCAGTTCTTC.